The rows below give T cell receptor beta chains drawn from one sample of a study of blood T cell repertoires in COVID-19. Sequenced by immunoSEQ multiplex PCR; TCRdb stores in-frame clones only, minus some. The table lists fewer than 180,000 clones, 80% to 90% of them singletons. Source material: peripheral blood. The receptors were sampled from a man in his 70s with acute or convalescent COVID-19. Each CDR3 is given with its conserved first and last residue. A D gene is named only where the DNA matches it firmly. Clone size is shown for a subset of rows, as once, few, many or a class of expanded clone.

d_call | cdr3_length | j_call | v_call | clone_size | cdr3_nt | cdr3_aa
TRBD2 | 15 | TRBJ2-1 | TRBV7-2 | . | TGTGCCAGCAGCTTAAGTAGCGGGAGTAGGAATGAGCAGTTCTTC | CASSLSSGSRNEQFF
TRBD2 | 14 | TRBJ2-3 | TRBV28 | . | TGTGCCAGCAGGCGGACTAGCGGGAGGGCCGAGCAGTATTTT | CASRRTSGRAEQYF
TRBD2 | 12 | TRBJ2-3 | TRBV11-3 | . | TGTGCCAGCGGGAGGGGCACAGATACGCAGTATTTT | CASGRGTDTQYF
. | 14 | TRBJ2-7 | TRBV7-2 | . | TGTGCCAGCAGCGCTAGCTATCGTTCCTACGAGCAGTACTTC | CASSASYRSYEQYF
TRBD2 | 19 | TRBJ2-1 | TRBV5-1 | . | TGCGCCAGCAGCTTGAGACTAGCGGGAGGTTTAAGCTCCTACAATGAGCAGTTCTTC | CASSLRLAGGLSSYNEQFF
TRBD2 | 16 | TRBJ2-1 | TRBV19 | few | TGTGCCAGCAGACCCTCAGCGGGGCTATATAACAATGAGCAGTTCTTC | CASRPSAGLYNNEQFF
TRBD1 | 12 | TRBJ1-1 | TRBV29-1 | . | TGCAGCGTTGGGACAGGGGGCACTGAAGCTTTCTTT | CSVGTGGTEAFF
TRBD2 | 16 | TRBJ2-1 | TRBV7-2 | . | TGTGCCAGCACTTACGGTAGCGGGAGGCGCATAAATGAGCAGTTCTTC | CASTYGSGRRINEQFF
. | 11 | TRBJ2-1 | TRBV19 | . | TGTGCCAGTAGTATCAGGGGCGAGCAGTTCTTC | CASSIRGEQFF
. | 14 | TRBJ1-1 | TRBV11-2 | . | TGTGCCAGCAGCTTATGGGCAGGGCGAAAGGAAGCTTTCTTT | CASSLWAGRKEAFF
TRBD1 | 15 | TRBJ2-7 | TRBV7-2 | . | TGTGCCAGCAGCCCCCGGACAGGGAGCTCCTACGAGCAGTACTTC | CASSPRTGSSYEQYF
TRBD1 | 15 | TRBJ2-5 | TRBV28 | . | TGTGCCAGCAGTTTACCCAGGACAGGGGAGGAGACCCAGTACTTC | CASSLPRTGEETQYF
TRBD1 | 11 | TRBJ2-1 | TRBV7-9 | . | TGTGCCAGCCGGACAGGGAATGAGCAGTTCTTC | CASRTGNEQFF
TRBD2 | 17 | TRBJ2-7 | TRBV7-8 | . | TGTGCCAGCAGCTTAGGGTCGCCCGCGGGAGGTTCCTACGAGCAGTACTTC | CASSLGSPAGGSYEQYF
TRBD2 | 14 | TRBJ2-1 | TRBV4-2 | once | TGTGCCAGCAGCCGAGCGGGAGTCTACAATGAGCAGTTCTTC | CASSRAGVYNEQFF
. | 16 | TRBJ1-2 | TRBV29-1 | . | TGCAGCGTTGAAGATCTAGGGGGGGCCCCTAACTATGGCTACACCTTC | CSVEDLGGAPNYGYTF
TRBD2 | 14 | TRBJ2-1 | TRBV10-3 | . | TGTGCCATCAGTGGATTAGCGGGACGGGATGAGCAGTTCTTC | CAISGLAGRDEQFF
TRBD2 | 16 | TRBJ2-7 | TRBV5-6 | . | TGTGCCAGCAGCCTAACTCCAGCGGGAGGGTGGCGGGAGCAGTACTTC | CASSLTPAGGWREQYF
TRBD1 | 16 | TRBJ1-3 | TRBV9 | . | TGTGCCAGCAGCCCTACACTACAGGGGGCTGGAAACACCATATATTTT | CASSPTLQGAGNTIYF
TRBD1 | 15 | TRBJ1-2 | TRBV27 | . | TGTGCCACCCGGGGCAGGGGGCCACCTAACTATGGCTACACCTTC | CATRGRGPPNYGYTF
. | 15 | TRBJ1-1 | TRBV7-3 | . | TGTGCCAGCAGCTTAACTTCATCTACCAACACTGAAGCTTTCTTT | CASSLTSSTNTEAFF
. | 14 | TRBJ1-5 | TRBV28 | . | TGTGCCACTCAGGGAACCTGGGGCAATCAGCCCCAGCATTTT | CATQGTWGNQPQHF
. | 14 | TRBJ2-2 | TRBV6-2/TRBV6-3 | . | TGTGCCAGCAGCGTTGGAGGCAACACCGGGGAGCTGTTTTTT | CASSVGGNTGELFF
TRBD1 | 12 | TRBJ2-7 | TRBV5-1 | . | TGCGCCAGCAGCACACAGGGGTACGAGCAGTACTTC | CASSTQGYEQYF
TRBD2 | 17 | TRBJ2-2 | TRBV5-4 | few | TGTGCCAGCAGCCCGGGACTAGCGGGAGCGGACACCGGGGAGCTGTTTTTT | CASSPGLAGADTGELFF
TRBD2 | 15 | TRBJ2-5 | TRBV5-6 | few | TGTGCCAGCAGCCGCCTAGCGGACCTCCAAGAGACCCAGTACTTC | CASSRLADLQETQYF
TRBD2 | 14 | TRBJ2-3 | TRBV7-2 | . | TGTGCCAGCAGCTTAACTAGCGGGTTAGATACGCAGTATTTT | CASSLTSGLDTQYF
. | 13 | TRBJ2-2 | TRBV12-3/TRBV12-4 | . | TGTGCCAGCAGGGCACCCGACGGGGGGGAGCTGTTTTTT | CASRAPDGGELFF
. | 16 | TRBJ2-1 | TRBV6-6 | . | TGTGCCAGCAGTTACCCGGCTCAGGGAGGTGTCAATGAGCAGTTCTTC | CASSYPAQGGVNEQFF
TRBD2 | 16 | TRBJ2-3 | TRBV28 | . | TGTGCCAGCAGTTTAATGTCTAGCGGGAGTCCAGATACGCAGTATTTT | CASSLMSSGSPDTQYF
TRBD2 | 17 | TRBJ2-6 | TRBV5-1 | . | TGCGCCAGCAGCCCAAGGGAGGGTATCTCTGGGGCCAACGTCCTGATTTTC | CASSPREGISGANVLIF
. | 16 | TRBJ1-3 | TRBV9 | few | TGTGCCAGCAGCGAACAGGTGACCAACTCTGGAAACACCATATATTTT | CASSEQVTNSGNTIYF
TRBD1 | 15 | TRBJ1-5 | TRBV5-1 | . | TGCGCCAGCAGCTTTACAGGGGATGGCAATCAGCCCCAGCATTTT | CASSFTGDGNQPQHF
TRBD1 | 13 | TRBJ2-5 | TRBV5-1 | . | TGCGCCAGCAGCCCCGGGACAGAAGAGACCCAGTACTTC | CASSPGTEETQYF
. | 12 | TRBJ1-2 | TRBV30 | . | TGTGCCTGGAGTGGTTCTCACTATGGCTACACCTTC | CAWSGSHYGYTF
TRBD2 | 16 | TRBJ2-1 | TRBV27 | . | TGTGCCAGCAGGGGGATTCGACTAGCGGGAGAGGATGAGCAGTTCTTC | CASRGIRLAGEDEQFF
. | 16 | TRBJ1-1 | TRBV7-2 | . | TGTGCCAGCAGCTTAGCGGGGCCGGGTCAGAACACTGAAGCTTTCTTT | CASSLAGPGQNTEAFF
. | 14 | TRBJ2-5 | TRBV5-6 | . | TGTGCCAGCAGCCCGTTGACAAGCCAAGAGACCCAGTACTTC | CASSPLTSQETQYF
. | 14 | TRBJ2-3 | TRBV6-1 | . | TGTGCCAGCAGGGAAGTAGCTAGCACAGATACGCAGTATTTT | CASREVASTDTQYF
TRBD1 | 16 | TRBJ1-3 | TRBV18 | . | TGTGCCAGCTCACCGGGACAGGCTGGCTCTGGAAACACCATATATTTT | CASSPGQAGSGNTIYF
. | 14 | TRBJ2-1 | TRBV6-5 | . | TGTGCCAGCAGTACAGGGAGCTCCTACAATGAGCAGTTCTTC | CASSTGSSYNEQFF
TRBD1 | 16 | TRBJ1-3 | TRBV5-1 | few | TGCGCCAGCAGCTTGGAACAGGGGAGCTCTGGAAACACCATATATTTT | CASSLEQGSSGNTIYF
TRBD1 | 16 | TRBJ2-7 | TRBV6-1 | . | TGTGCCAGCAGTGACCCAACCGAGACAGGGAGCTACGAGCAGTACTTC | CASSDPTETGSYEQYF
TRBD1 | 15 | TRBJ1-5 | TRBV5-1 | . | TGCGCCAGCAGCTTGTCAGGGGGCAGCAATCAGCCCCAGCATTTT | CASSLSGGSNQPQHF
. | 17 | TRBJ2-7 | TRBV10-2 | . | TGCGCCAGCAGTGAGCCGACACCACTCCAGGCGCGATCCGAGCAGTACTTC | CASSEPTPLQARSEQYF
. | 14 | TRBJ2-7 | TRBV19 | . | TGTGCCAGTAGTATAGATCGTGGGCTCAACGAGCAGTACTTC | CASSIDRGLNEQYF
. | 16 | TRBJ2-7 | TRBV14 | . | TGTGCCAGCAGCCAAGATTGGGCTAGCGCGTCCTACGAGCAGTACTTC | CASSQDWASASYEQYF
. | 13 | TRBJ1-1 | TRBV19 | . | TGTGCCACCAAAACCAGGTCGAACACTGAAGCTTTCTTT | CATKTRSNTEAFF
. | 15 | TRBJ2-4 | TRBV3-1/TRBV3-2 | . | TGTGCCAGCAGCCAAGAGTTCCGTTCGAGAAACATTCAGTACTTC | CASSQEFRSRNIQYF